In this sample, the clone carrying this T cell receptor (beta chain) turned up once. These data are taken from a study of T cell changes during pregnancy in multiple sclerosis. The table came from immunoSEQ multiplex PCR; TCRdb's copy has only in-frame clones and leaves some out. The profile shows about 120,000 clones, about 93% of them singletons. Germline V lookup: CDR1 MNHEY, CDR2 SVGAGI. V shed 6 bases, J shed 9 bases, and the junction held 6 bases outside the gene matches. This CDR3 comprises 15 residues. The rearrangement links TRBV6-5 to TRBJ1-6, with 12 bases fitting TRBD1. The source is a female donor with multiple sclerosis, enrolled in a pregnancy study. The sequencing used peripheral blood, collected in the third trimester of pregnancy. Written as DNA, the CDR3 is TGTGCCAGCAGGGGGACAGGGGGCTGGAGTTCACCCCTCCACTTT. Translating it yields CASRGTGGWSSPLHF.